This T cell receptor beta chain stems from a study of shared clonotypes between healthy human individuals. Assay: immunoSEQ multiplex PCR; the TCRdb copy retains only in-frame clones and omits some. The sample consists of 550,000 to 800,000 clones, about nine tenths of them appearing once. The source material was memory CD8+ T cells from PBMCs. The subset denotes: CD45RO+ cells pooled with CCR7-negative TemRA cells. The source of this sequence is a man in his late teens or twenties in good health. Some clones in this sample may be carry-over from other donors' samples.

The chain's CDR3 is CASSRVSQVDYGYTF. In DNA, the CDR3 is TGTGCCAGCAGCAGGGTAAGCCAGGTTGACTATGGCTACACCTTC. This chain joins TRBV5-4 and TRBJ1-2, with D hard to call. The germline V and J ends were trimmed by 4 bases and 3 bases, with 16 bases remaining between them. Germline V gene lookup returns CDR1 SGHNT and CDR2 YYREEE (reference sequence). The CDR3 is 15 amino acids. Full variable domain (remainder filled in from reference TRBV5-4 and TRBJ1-2): ETGVTQSPTHLIKTRGQQVTLRCSSQSGHNTVSWYQQALGQGPQFIFQYYREEENGRGNFPPRFSGLQFPNYSSELNVNALELDDSALYLCASSRVSQVDYGYTFGSGTRLTVV.